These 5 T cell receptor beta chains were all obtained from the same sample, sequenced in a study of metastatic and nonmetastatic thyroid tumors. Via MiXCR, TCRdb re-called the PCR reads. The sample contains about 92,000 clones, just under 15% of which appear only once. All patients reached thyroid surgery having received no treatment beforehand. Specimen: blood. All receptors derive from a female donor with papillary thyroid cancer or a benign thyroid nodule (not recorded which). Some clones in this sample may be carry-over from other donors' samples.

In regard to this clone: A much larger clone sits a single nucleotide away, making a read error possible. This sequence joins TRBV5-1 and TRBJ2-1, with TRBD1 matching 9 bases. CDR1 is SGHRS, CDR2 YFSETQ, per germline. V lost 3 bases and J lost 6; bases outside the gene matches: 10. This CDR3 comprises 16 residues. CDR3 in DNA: TGCGCCAGCAGCTGTCCCTCCGGGACAGGGTCCAATGAGCAGTTCTTC. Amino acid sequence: CASSCPSGTGSNEQFF.

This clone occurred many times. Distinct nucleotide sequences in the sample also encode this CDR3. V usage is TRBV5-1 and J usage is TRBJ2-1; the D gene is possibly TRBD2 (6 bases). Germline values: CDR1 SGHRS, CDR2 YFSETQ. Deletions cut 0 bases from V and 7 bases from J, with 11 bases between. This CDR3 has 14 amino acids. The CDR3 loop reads CASSLDLAVNEQFF. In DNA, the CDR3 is TGCGCCAGCAGCTTGGATTTAGCGGTAAATGAGCAGTTCTTC.

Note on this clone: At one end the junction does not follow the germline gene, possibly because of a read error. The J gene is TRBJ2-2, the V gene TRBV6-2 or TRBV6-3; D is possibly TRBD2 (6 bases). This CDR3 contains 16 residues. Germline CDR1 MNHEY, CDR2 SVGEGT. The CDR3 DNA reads TGTGCCAGCATCCCAAACGGCCCAATTGGTGGCGGGGATCTGTTTTTT. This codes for CASIPNGPIGGGDLFF.

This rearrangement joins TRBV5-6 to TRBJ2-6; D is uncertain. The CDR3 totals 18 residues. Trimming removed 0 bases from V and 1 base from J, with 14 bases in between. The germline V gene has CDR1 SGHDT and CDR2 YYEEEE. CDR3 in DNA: TGTGCCAGCAGCTTGGAGGGTCAAAGAGATTCTGGGGCCAACGTCCTGACTTTC. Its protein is CASSLEGQRDSGANVLTF.

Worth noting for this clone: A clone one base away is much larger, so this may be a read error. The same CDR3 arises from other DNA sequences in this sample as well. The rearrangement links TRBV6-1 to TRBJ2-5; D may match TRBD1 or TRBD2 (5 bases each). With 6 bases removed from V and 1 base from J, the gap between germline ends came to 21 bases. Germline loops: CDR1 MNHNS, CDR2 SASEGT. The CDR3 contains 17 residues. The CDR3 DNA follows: TGTGCCAGCAGGAGGGGAAGCCGGTCAATTCTCCAAGAGACCCAGTACTTC. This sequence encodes CASRRGSRSILQETQYF.